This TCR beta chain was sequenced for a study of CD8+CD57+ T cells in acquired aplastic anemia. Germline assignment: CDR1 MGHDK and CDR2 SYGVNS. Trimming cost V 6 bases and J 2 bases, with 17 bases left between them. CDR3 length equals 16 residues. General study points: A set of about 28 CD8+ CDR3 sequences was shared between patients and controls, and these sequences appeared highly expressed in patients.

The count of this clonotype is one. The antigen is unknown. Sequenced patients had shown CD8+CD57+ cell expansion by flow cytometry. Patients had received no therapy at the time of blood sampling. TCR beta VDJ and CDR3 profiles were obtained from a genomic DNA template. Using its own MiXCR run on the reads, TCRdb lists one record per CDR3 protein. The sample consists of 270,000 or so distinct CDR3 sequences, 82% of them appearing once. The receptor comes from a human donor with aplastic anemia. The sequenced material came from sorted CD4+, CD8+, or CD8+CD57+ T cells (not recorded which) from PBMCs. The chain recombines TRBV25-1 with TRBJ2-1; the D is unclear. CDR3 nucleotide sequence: TGTGCCAGCAGCAGTATGGGTGCTACTGCCTACAATGAGCAGTTCTTC. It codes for CASSSMGATAYNEQFF.